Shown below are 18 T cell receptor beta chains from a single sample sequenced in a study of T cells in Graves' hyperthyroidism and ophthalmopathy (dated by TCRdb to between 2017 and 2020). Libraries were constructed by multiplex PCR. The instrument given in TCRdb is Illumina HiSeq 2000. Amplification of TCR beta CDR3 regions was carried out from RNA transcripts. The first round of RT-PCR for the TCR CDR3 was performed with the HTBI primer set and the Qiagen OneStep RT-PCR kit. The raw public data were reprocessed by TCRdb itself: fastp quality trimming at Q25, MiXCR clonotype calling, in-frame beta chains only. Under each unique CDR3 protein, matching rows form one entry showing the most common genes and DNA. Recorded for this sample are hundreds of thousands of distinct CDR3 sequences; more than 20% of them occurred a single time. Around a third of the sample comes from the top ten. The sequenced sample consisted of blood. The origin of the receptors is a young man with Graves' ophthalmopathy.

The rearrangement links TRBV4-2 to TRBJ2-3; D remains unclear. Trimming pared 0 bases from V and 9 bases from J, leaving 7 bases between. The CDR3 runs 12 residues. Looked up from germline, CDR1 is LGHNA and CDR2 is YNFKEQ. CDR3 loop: CASSQDLGTQYF. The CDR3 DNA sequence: TGTGCCAGCAGCCAAGATCTAGGAACGCAGTATTTT.

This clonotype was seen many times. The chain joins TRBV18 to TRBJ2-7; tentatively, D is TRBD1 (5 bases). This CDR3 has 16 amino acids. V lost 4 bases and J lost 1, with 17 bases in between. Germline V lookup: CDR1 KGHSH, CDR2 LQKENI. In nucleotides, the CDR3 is TGTGCCAGCTCACACACGACAGCATCCATTTCCTACGAGCAGTACTTC. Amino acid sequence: CASSHTTASISYEQYF.

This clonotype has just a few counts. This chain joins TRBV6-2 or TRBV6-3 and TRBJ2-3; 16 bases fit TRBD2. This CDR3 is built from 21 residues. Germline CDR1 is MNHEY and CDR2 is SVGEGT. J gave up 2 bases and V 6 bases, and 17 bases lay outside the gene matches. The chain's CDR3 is CASSWDPGLAGGSSSTDTQYF. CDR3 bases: TGTGCCAGCAGCTGGGATCCGGGACTAGCGGGAGGGTCCTCCTCCACAGATACGCAGTATTTT.

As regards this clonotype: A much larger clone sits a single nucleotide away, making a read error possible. In DNA form, the CDR3 reads TGTGCCAGCGGCCCTCTGGGAGGGGCCTACACTGAAGCTTTCTTT. Translating gives CASGPLGGAYTEAFF. The chain combines TRBV11-2 with TRBJ1-1, with D possibly matching TRBD1 (5 bases). CDR1 and CDR2 (germline): SGHAT, FQNNGV. The V end lost 8 bases, the J end lost 3 bases, and 19 bases lay between the germline ends. The CDR3 length is 15 residues.

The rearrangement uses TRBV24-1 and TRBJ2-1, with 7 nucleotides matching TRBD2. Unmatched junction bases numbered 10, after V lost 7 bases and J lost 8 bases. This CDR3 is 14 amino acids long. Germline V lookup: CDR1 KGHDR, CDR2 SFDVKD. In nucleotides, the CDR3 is TGTGCCACCAGCTCAAGCGGGATAGGCTATGAGCAGTTCTTC. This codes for CATSSSGIGYEQFF.

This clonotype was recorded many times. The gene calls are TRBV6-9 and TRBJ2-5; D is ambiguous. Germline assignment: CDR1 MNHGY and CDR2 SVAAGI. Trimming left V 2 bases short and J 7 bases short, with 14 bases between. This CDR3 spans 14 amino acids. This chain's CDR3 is CASSYASVSGTQYF. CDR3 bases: TGTGCCAGCAGTTATGCGTCGGTCTCGGGGACCCAGTACTTC.

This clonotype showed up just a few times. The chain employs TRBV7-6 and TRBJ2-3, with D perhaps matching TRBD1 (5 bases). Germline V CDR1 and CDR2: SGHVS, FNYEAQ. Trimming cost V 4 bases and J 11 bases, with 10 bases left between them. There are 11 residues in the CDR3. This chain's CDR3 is CASSSTGKQYF. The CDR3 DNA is TGTGCCAGCAGCTCAACAGGAAAGCAGTATTTT.

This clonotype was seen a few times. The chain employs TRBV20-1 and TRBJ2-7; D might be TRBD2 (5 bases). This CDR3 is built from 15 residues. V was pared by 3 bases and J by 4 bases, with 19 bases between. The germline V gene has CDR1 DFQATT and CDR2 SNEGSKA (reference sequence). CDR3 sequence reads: CSARGFSETWYEQYF. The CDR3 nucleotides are TGCAGTGCTAGGGGGTTTAGCGAGACTTGGTACGAGCAGTACTTC.

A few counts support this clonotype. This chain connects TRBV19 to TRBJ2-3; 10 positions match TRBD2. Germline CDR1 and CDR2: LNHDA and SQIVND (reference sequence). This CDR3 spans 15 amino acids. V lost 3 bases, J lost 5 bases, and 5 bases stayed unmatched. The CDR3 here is CASSMGLAGEDTQYF. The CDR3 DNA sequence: TGTGCCAGTAGTATGGGTCTAGCGGGAGAAGATACGCAGTATTTT.

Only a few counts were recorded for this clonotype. The CDR3 sequence: CASSSHTLGWGETQYF. CDR3 DNA sequence: TGTGCCAGCAGCAGCCATACTTTAGGGTGGGGAGAGACCCAGTACTTC. The genes are TRBV3-1 and TRBJ2-5; D is uncertain. Trimming took 5 bases from V and 4 from J, leaving 20 bases between them. The CDR3 has 16 amino acids. CDR1 LGHDT and CDR2 YNNKEL come from the germline V gene (reference sequence).

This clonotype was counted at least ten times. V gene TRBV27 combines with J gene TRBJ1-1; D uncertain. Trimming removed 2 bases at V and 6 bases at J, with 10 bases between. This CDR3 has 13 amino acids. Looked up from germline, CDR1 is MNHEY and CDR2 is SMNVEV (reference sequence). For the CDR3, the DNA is TGTGCCAGCAGTTTAGGTGGGAGGGCTGAAGCTTTCTTT. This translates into CASSLGGRAEAFF.

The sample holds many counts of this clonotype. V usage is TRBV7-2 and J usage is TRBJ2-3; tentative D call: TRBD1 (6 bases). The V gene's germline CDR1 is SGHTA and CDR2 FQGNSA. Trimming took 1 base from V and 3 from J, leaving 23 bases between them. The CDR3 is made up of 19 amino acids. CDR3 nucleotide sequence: TGTGCCAGCAGCTTAGGGTTTGGGCGGTTGGCTAGGGGGACAGATACGCAGTATTTT. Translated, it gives CASSLGFGRLARGTDTQYF.

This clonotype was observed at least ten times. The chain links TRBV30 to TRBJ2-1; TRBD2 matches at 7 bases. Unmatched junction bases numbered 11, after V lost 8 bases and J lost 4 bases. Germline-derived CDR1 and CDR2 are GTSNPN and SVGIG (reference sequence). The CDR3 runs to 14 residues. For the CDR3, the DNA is TGTGCCCTACGATCGAGCGGGACTTACAATGAGCAGTTCTTC. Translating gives CALRSSGTYNEQFF.

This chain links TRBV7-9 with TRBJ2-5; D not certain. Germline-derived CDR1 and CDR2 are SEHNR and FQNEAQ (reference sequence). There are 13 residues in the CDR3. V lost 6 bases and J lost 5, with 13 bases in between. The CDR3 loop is CASSEKFHETQYF. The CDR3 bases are TGTGCCAGCAGTGAAAAATTTCATGAGACCCAGTACTTC.

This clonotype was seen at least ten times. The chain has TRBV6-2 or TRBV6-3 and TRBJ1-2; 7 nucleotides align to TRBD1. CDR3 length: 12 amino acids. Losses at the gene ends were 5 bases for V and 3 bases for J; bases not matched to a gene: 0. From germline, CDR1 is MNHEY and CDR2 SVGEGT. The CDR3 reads CASSDRDYGYTF. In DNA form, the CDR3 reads TGTGCCAGCAGTGACAGGGACTATGGCTACACCTTC.

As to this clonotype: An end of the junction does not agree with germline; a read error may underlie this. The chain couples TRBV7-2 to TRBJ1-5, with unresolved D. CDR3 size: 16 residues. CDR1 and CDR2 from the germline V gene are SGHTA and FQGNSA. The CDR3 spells CASSPRRAGSDQPQHF. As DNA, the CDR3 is TGTGCCAGCAGCCCCCGGAGGGCTGGTAGCGATCAGCCCCAGCATTTT.

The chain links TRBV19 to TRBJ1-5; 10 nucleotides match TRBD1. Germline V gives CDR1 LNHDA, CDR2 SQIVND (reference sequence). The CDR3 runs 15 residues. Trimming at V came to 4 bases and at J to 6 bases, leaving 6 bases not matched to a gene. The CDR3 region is CASSTGQGLGQPQHF. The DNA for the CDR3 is TGTGCCAGTAGTACGGGACAGGGGCTCGGTCAGCCCCAGCATTTT. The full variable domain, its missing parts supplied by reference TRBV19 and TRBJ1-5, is DGGITQSPKYLFRKEGQNVTLSCEQNLNHDAMYWYRQDPGQGLRLIYYSQIVNDFQKGDIAEGYSVSREKKESFPLTVTSAQKNPTAFYLCASSTGQGLGQPQHFGDGTRLSIL.

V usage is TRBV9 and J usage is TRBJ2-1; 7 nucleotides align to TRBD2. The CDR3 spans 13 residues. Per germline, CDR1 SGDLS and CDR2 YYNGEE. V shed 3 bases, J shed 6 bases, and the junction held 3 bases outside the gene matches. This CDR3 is CASSAGGPNEQFF. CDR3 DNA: TGTGCCAGCAGCGCGGGAGGTCCCAATGAGCAGTTCTTC.